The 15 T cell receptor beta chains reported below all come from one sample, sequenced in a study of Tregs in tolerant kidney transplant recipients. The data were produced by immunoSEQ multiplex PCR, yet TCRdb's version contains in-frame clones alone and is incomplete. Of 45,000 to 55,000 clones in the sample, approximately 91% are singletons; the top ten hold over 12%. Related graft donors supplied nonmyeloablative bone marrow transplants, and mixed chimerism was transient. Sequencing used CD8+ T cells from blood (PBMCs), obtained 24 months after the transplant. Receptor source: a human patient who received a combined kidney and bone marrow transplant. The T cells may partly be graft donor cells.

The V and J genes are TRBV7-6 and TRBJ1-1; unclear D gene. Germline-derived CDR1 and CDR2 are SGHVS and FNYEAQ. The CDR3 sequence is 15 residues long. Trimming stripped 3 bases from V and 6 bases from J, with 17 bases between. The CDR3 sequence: CASSFGFARRAEAFF. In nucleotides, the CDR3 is TGTGCCAGCAGCTTTGGTTTCGCGAGGCGTGCTGAAGCTTTCTTT.

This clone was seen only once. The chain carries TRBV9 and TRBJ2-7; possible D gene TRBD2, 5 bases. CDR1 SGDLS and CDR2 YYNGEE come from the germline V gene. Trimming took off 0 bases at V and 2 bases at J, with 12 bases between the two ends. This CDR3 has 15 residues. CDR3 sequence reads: CASSVDTDGTYEQYF. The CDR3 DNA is TGTGCCAGCAGCGTAGATACGGACGGGACCTACGAGCAGTACTTC.

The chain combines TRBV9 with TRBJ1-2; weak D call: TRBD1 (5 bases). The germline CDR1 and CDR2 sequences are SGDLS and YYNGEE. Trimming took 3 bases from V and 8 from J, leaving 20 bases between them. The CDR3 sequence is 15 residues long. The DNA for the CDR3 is TGTGCCAGCAGCGGATCTGGACAAACCTCCGGGGGCTACACCTTC. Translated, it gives CASSGSGQTSGGYTF.

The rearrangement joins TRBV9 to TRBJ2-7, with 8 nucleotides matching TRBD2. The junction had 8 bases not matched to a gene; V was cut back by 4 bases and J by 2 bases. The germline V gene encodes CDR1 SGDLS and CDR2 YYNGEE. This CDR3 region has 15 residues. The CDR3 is CASSPGGSGTYEQYF. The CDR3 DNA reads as TGTGCCAGCAGCCCCGGGGGTAGCGGGACCTACGAGCAGTACTTC.

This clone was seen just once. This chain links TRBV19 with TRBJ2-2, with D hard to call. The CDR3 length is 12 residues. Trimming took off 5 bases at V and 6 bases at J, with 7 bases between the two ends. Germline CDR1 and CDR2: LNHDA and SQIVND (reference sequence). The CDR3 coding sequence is TGTGCCAGTAGTTGGAGCGCCGGGGAGCTGTTTTTT. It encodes CASSWSAGELFF. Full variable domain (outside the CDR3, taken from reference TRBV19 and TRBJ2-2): DGGITQSPKYLFRKEGQNVTLSCEQNLNHDAMYWYRQDPGQGLRLIYYSQIVNDFQKGDIAEGYSVSREKKESFPLTVTSAQKNPTAFYLCASSWSAGELFFGEGSRLTVL.

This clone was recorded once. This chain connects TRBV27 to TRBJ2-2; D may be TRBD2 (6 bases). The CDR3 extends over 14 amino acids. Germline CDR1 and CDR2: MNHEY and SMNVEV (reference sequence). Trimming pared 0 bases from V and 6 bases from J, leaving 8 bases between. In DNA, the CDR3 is TGTGCCAGCAGTTTATCCGGGGAGGCCGGGGAGCTGTTTTTT. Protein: CASSLSGEAGELFF.

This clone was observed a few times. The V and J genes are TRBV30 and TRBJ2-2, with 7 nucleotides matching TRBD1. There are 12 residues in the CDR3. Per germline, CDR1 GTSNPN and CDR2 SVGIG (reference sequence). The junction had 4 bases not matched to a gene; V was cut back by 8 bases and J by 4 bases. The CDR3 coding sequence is TGTGCCGAGGGGGCGCCCACCGGGGAGCTGTTTTTT. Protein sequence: CAEGAPTGELFF.

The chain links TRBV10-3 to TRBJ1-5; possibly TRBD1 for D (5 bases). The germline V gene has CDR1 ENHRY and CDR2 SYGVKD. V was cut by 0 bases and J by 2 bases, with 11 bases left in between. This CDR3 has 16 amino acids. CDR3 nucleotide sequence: TGTGCCATCAGTGAGTCGACGACAGAGGGCAATCAGCCCCAGCATTTT. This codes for CAISESTTEGNQPQHF.

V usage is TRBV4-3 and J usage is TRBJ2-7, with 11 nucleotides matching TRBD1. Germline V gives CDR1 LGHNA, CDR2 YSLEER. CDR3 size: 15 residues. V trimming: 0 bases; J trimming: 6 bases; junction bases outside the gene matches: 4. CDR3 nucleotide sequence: TGCGCCAGCAGCCAAGAGATTGGGACAGGGGGCGAGCAGTACTTC. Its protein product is CASSQEIGTGGEQYF.

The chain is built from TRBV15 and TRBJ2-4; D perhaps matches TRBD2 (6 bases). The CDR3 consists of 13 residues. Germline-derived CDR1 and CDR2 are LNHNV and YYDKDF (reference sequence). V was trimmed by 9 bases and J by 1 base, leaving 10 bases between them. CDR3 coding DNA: TGTGCCACACGTGGGGGGGCCAAAAACATTCAGTACTTC. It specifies CATRGGAKNIQYF.

CDR3: CASSLAWGHTEAFF. CDR3 coding DNA: TGTGCCAGCAGCTTAGCGTGGGGACATACTGAAGCTTTCTTT. The chain couples TRBV11-1 to TRBJ1-1; D perhaps matches TRBD1 (6 bases). The CDR3 runs 14 residues. In germline, CDR1 is SGHAT, CDR2 FQDESV (reference sequence). Trimming cost V 0 bases and J 5 bases, with 10 bases left between them.

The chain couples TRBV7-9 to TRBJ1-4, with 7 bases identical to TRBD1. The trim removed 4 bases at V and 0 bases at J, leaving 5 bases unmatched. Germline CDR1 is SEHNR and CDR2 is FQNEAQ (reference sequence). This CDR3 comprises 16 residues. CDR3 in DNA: TGTGCCAGCAGCTGGAGGACAGGTGCAACTAATGAAAAACTGTTTTTT. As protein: CASSWRTGATNEKLFF.

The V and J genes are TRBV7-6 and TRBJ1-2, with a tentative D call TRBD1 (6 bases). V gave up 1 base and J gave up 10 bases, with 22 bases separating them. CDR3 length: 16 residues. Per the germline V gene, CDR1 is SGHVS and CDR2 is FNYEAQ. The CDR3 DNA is TGTGCCAGCAGCTTAGAACGTGGTGCAGGGGCCCCGGACTACACCTTC. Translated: CASSLERGAGAPDYTF. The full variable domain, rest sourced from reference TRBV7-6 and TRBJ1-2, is GAGVSQSPRYKVTKRGQDVALRCDPISGHVSLYWYRQALGQGPEFLTYFNYEAQQDKSGLPNDRFSAERPEGSISTLTIQRTEQRDSAMYRCASSLERGAGAPDYTFGSGTRLTVV.

The CDR3 DNA reads as TGTGCCAGCAGCGTAAAGGGACAGGGGGCAAATGGCTACACCTTC. It translates to CASSVKGQGANGYTF. V and J are TRBV9 and TRBJ1-2; 12 bases match TRBD1. Germline-derived CDR1 and CDR2 are SGDLS and YYNGEE. The CDR3 has 15 amino acids. The J segment lost 6 bases and the V segment lost 1 base, leaving 4 bases of the junction unmatched. Looking up the rest from reference TRBV9 and TRBJ1-2 gives the full variable domain: DSGVTQTPKHLITATGQRVTLRCSPRSGDLSVYWYQQSLDQGLQFLIQYYNGEERAKGNILERFSAQQFPDLHSELNLSSLELGDSALYFCASSVKGQGANGYTFGSGTRLTVV.

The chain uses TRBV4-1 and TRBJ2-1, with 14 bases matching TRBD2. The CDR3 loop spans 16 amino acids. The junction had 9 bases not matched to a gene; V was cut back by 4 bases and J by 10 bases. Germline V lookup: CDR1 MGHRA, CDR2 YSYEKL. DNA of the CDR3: TGCGCCAGCAGCCCTAAGGGACTAGCGGGAGTCGGGGAGCAGTTCTTC. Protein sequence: CASSPKGLAGVGEQFF.